This T cell receptor (beta chain) stems from a study of STAT5B mutations in CD4+ large granular lymphocyte leukemia. Study-level points and caveats: Compared with healthy controls (2/35), patient top clones favored TRBV06 (8/27). Patient CD4-sorted repertoires looked more clonal than healthy CD4+ repertoires, even without putative leukemic clones.

Trimming removed 6 bases at V and 1 base at J, with 15 bases between. CDR1 and CDR2 from the germline V gene are MGHRA and YSYEKL. The CDR3 is 16 amino acids. Remarks on this clone: The antigen is not known.

In the original workflow: Productive clonotypes were detectable down to 2.59 x 10-5 frequency. Repertoires were generated with immunoSEQ multiplex PCR, while TCRdb's copy carries only in-frame clones and drops some. V, J and clone size derive from that table, while D and trimming were established from the DNA sequence. The profile shows some 35,000 clones, over 60% of them singletons. The specimen was CD4+ T cells from blood buffy coats. The origin of this receptor is a human donor in good health. The chain employs TRBV4-1 and TRBJ1-4; D gene ambiguous. The CDR3, as DNA: TGCGCCAGCAGTCAAATCTTCGTAGGAACTAATGAAAAACTGTTTTTT. Residues: CASSQIFVGTNEKLFF.